This T cell receptor (beta chain) was found in a study of cytomegalovirus exposure and HLA in healthy donors. The primer mix had 60 Vbeta and 13 Jbeta primers. Measured with immunoSEQ multiplex PCR; TCRdb has only the in-frame clones, and not every one. In the table there are some 200,000 clones, around 75% of which are singletons. For this clone: The antigen is not known.

Points from the study as a whole: Some V segments could not be told apart, so they were left out, TRBV6-2 and TRBV6-3 among them. Information on immune exposure was restricted to one variable (CMV serostatus).

The CDR3 spans 13 residues. CDR1 is MNHNS, CDR2 SASEGT, per germline. V was pared by 4 bases and J by 6 bases, with 13 bases between. The chain joins TRBV6-1 to TRBJ2-7; no clear D. Sample: PBMCs. The origin of this receptor is a female donor in good health and CMV-seronegative. The CDR3 reads CASSAPGGLEQYF. The CDR3 DNA reads as TGTGCCAGCAGTGCGCCAGGTGGGCTCGAGCAGTACTTC.